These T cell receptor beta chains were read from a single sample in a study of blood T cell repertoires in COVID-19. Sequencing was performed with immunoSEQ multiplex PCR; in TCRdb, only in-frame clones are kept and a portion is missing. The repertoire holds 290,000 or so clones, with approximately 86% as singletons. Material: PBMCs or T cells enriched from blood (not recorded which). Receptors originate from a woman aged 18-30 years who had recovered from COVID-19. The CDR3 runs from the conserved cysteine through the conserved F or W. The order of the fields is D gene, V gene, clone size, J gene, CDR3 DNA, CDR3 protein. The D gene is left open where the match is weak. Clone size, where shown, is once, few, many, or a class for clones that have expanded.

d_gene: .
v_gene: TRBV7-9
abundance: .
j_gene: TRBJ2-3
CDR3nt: TGTGCCAGCATCGTTCAGCCGGGAGCTGCAGATACGCAGTATTTT
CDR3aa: CASIVQPGAADTQYF

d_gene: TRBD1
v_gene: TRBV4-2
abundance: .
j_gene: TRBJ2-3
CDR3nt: TGTGCCAGCAGCCAAGAACCAGGGGGACCCTCCACAGATACGCAGTATTTT
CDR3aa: CASSQEPGGPSTDTQYF

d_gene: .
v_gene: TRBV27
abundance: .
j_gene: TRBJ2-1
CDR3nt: TGTGCCAGCAGTCCCTTGGCAATCCTCTCCTACAATGAGCAGTTCTTC
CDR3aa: CASSPLAILSYNEQFF

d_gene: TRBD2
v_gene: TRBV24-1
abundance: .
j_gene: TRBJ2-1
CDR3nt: TGTGCCACCAGCATAGCGGGGGGTCACAATGAGCAGTTCTTC
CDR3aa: CATSIAGGHNEQFF

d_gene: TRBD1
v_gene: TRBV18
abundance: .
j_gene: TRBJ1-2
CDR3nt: TGTGCCAGCTCGCGAGACAGGGGCGGTAGCTATGGCTACACCTTC
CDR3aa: CASSRDRGGSYGYTF

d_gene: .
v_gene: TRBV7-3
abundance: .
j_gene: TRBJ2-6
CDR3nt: TGTGCCAGCAGGGAAAACTGGGGCACCTCTGGGGCCAACGTCCTGACTTTC
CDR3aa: CASRENWGTSGANVLTF

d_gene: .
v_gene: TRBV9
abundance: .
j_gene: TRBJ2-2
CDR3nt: TGTGCCAGCAGCCCCGCAGTCACCGGGGAGCTGTTTTTT
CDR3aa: CASSPAVTGELFF

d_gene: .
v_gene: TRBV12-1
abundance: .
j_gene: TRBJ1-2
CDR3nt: TGTGCCAGCAGCTTTGCGGCACAGAATGGCTACACCTTC
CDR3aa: CASSFAAQNGYTF

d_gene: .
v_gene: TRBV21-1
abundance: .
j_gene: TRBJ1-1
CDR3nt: TGTGCCAGCAGCAACCGGACAGGGGGCGTAGGTACTGAAGCTTTCTTT
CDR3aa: CASSNRTGGVGTEAFF

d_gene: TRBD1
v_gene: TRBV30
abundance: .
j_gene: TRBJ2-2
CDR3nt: TGTGCCTGGAGGCGGACAGGGTCGAACACCGGGGAGCTGTTTTTT
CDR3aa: CAWRRTGSNTGELFF

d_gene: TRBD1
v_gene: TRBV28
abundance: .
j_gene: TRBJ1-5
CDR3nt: TGTGCCAGCAGTCTACGGACAGGGCCTAGCAATCAGCCCCAGCATTTT
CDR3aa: CASSLRTGPSNQPQHF

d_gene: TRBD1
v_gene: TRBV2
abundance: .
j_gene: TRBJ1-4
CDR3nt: TGTGCCAGCAGCAGATGGACAGGCGATACTAATGAAAAACTGTTTTTT
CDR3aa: CASSRWTGDTNEKLFF

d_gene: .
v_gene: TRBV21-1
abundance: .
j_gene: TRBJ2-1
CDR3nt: TGTGCCAGGATACTTAAGCGGGCTAGAGGGATGATGGGTGAGCAGTTCTTC
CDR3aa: CARILKRARGMMGEQFF

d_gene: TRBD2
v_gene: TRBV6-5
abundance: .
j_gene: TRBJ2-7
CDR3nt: TGTGCCAGCATCGGGCTAGCGGGAGGAAAGCAGTACTTC
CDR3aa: CASIGLAGGKQYF

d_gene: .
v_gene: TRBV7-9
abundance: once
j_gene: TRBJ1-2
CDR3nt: TGTGCCAGCAGCCCGCCGACAGGAGACTATGGCTACACCTTC
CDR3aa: CASSPPTGDYGYTF

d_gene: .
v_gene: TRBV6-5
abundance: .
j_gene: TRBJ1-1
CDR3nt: TGTGCCAGCAGCTACGGGGGGACGTTTGAAGCTTTCTTT
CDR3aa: CASSYGGTFEAFF

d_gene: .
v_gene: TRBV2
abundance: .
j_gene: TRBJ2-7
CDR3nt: TGTGCCAGCACAAGAGAGACAGTTGGGCCTTCCTACGAGCAGTACTTC
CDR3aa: CASTRETVGPSYEQYF